These T cell receptor beta chains were read from a single sample in a study of regulatory T cells in long-lasting Graves disease. One entry per CDR3 protein, called by TCRdb with MiXCR from the multiplex PCR reads. The table lists approximately 380,000 distinct CDR3 sequences, roughly 20% of them singletons. The sample here was peripheral blood mononuclear cells (PBMCs), taken when the disease was refractory, from a patient treated with antithyroid drugs. The receptors were gathered from a female donor with Graves disease. Each CDR3 is given with its conserved first and last residue. The D gene is left open where the match is weak. Only part of the rows carry a size: once, few, many, or a class if the clone is expanded.

j_gene: TRBJ1-6; abundance: many; v_gene: TRBV7-2; d_gene: -; CDR3aa: CASSLDSGRNSPLHF; CDR3nt: TGTGCCAGCAGCTTAGACTCGGGGCGCAATTCACCCCTCCACTTT
j_gene: TRBJ1-1; abundance: few; v_gene: TRBV7-9; d_gene: -; CDR3aa: CASSPSGRDNTEAFF; CDR3nt: TGTGCCAGCAGCCCCTCCGGAAGGGATAACACTGAAGCTTTCTTT
j_gene: TRBJ2-5; abundance: few; v_gene: TRBV5-4; d_gene: -; CDR3aa: CASSFERLETQYF; CDR3nt: TGTGCCAGCAGCTTCGAACGCTTAGAGACCCAGTACTTC
j_gene: TRBJ1-2; abundance: many; v_gene: TRBV28; d_gene: -; CDR3aa: CASRTGPLGYTF; CDR3nt: TGTGCCAGCAGAACGGGGCCCCTTGGCTACACCTTC
j_gene: TRBJ1-1; abundance: -; v_gene: TRBV12-3/TRBV12-4; d_gene: -; CDR3aa: CASSLTRHNRGTEAFF; CDR3nt: TGTGCCAGCAGTTTAACCCGTCACAACCGTGGGACTGAAGCTTTCTTT
j_gene: TRBJ2-7; abundance: once; v_gene: TRBV19; d_gene: -; CDR3aa: CASSRDSAGDYEQYF; CDR3nt: TGTGCCAGTAGTAGGGACTCCGCCGGGGATTACGAGCAGTACTTC
j_gene: TRBJ1-1; abundance: few; v_gene: TRBV5-1; d_gene: -; CDR3aa: CTSSSERGGGTEAFF; CDR3nt: TGCACCAGCAGCTCCGAAAGGGGAGGGGGCACTGAAGCTTTCTTT
j_gene: TRBJ2-2; abundance: -; v_gene: TRBV7-2; d_gene: -; CDR3aa: CASTQKRGGELFF; CDR3nt: TGTGCCAGCACCCAAAAGAGGGGCGGGGAGCTGTTTTTT
j_gene: TRBJ2-7; abundance: many; v_gene: TRBV6-9; d_gene: -; CDR3aa: CASSYTRDYEQYF; CDR3nt: TGTGCCAGCAGTTACACCCGGGACTACGAGCAGTACTTC
j_gene: TRBJ2-7; abundance: many; v_gene: TRBV6-1; d_gene: TRBD1; CDR3aa: CASSEETGATYEQYF; CDR3nt: TGTGCCAGCAGTGAAGAGACAGGGGCTACCTACGAGCAGTACTTC
j_gene: TRBJ1-5; abundance: -; v_gene: TRBV19; d_gene: -; CDR3aa: CASIGDGNQPQHF; CDR3nt: TGTGCCAGTATAGGGGACGGCAATCAGCCCCAGCATTTT
j_gene: TRBJ2-1; abundance: -; v_gene: TRBV11-3; d_gene: -; CDR3aa: CASSPRTSNEQFF; CDR3nt: TGTGCCAGCAGCCCCCGTACTAGCAATGAGCAGTTCTTC
j_gene: TRBJ2-7; abundance: -; v_gene: TRBV7-9; d_gene: -; CDR3aa: CASSLGTREQYF; CDR3nt: TGTGCCAGCAGCTTAGGGACGAGGGAGCAGTACTTC
j_gene: TRBJ1-6; abundance: few; v_gene: TRBV15; d_gene: -; CDR3aa: CATRQISYNSPLHF; CDR3nt: TGTGCCACCAGACAAATCTCCTATAATTCACCCCTCCACTTT
j_gene: TRBJ1-4; abundance: many; v_gene: TRBV6-5; d_gene: -; CDR3aa: CASSYRQGARANEKLFF; CDR3nt: TGTGCCAGCAGTTACCGGCAGGGAGCACGAGCTAATGAAAAACTGTTTTTT
j_gene: TRBJ2-7; abundance: few; v_gene: TRBV28; d_gene: -; CDR3aa: CASSSHDLPYEQYF; CDR3nt: TGTGCCAGCAGTTCCCACGATTTGCCTTACGAGCAGTACTTC